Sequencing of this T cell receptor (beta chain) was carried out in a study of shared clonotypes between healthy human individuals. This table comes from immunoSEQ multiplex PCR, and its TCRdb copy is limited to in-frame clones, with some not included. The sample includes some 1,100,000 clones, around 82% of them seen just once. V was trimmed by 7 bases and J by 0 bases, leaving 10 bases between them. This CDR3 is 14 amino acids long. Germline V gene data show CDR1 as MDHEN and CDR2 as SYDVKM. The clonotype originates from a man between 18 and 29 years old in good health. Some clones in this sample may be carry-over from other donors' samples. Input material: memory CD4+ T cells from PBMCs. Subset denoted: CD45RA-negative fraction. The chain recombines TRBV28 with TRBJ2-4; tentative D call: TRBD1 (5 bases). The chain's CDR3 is CASTYQGAKNIQYF. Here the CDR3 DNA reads TGTGCCAGCACATATCAGGGAGCCAAAAACATTCAGTACTTC. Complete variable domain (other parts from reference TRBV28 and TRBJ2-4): DVKVTQSSRYLVKRTGEKVFLECVQDMDHENMFWYRQDPGLGLRLIYFSYDVKMKEKGDIPEGYSVSREKKERFSLILESASTNQTSMYLCASTYQGAKNIQYFGAGTRLSVL.